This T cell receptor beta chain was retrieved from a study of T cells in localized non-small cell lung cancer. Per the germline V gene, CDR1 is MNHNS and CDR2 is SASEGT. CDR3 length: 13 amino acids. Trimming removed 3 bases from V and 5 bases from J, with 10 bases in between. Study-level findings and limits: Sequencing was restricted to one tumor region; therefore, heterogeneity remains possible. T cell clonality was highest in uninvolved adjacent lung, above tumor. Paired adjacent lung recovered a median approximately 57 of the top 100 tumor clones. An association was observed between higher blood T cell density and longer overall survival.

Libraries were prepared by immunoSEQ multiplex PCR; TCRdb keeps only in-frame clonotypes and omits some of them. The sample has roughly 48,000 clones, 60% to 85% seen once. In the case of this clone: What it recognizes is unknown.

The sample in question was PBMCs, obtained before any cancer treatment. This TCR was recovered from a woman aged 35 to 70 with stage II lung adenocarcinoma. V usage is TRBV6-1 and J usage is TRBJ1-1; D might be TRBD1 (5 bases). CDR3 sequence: CASSDRALTEAFF. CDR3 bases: TGTGCCAGCAGTGACAGGGCTTTAACTGAAGCTTTCTTT.